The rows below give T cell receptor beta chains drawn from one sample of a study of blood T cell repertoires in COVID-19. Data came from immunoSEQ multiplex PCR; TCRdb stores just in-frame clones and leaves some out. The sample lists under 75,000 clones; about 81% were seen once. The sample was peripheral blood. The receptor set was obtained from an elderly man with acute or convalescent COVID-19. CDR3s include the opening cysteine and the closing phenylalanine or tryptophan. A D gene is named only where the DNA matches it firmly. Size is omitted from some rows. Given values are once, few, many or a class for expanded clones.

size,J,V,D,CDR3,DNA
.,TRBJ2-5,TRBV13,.,CASSLSGETQYF,TGTGCCAGCAGCTTAAGCGGGGAGACCCAGTACTTC
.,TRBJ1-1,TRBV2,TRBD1,CASSRRQGNTEAFF,TGTGCCAGCAGTCGCAGACAGGGCAACACTGAAGCTTTCTTT
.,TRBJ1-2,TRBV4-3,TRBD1,CASSPAGQGYYGYTF,TGCGCCAGCAGCCCCGCCGGACAGGGGTACTATGGCTACACCTTC
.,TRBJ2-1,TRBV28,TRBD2,CASSLGALAGYNEQFF,TGTGCTAGCAGTTTAGGGGCACTAGCGGGGTACAATGAGCAGTTCTTC
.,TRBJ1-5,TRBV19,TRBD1,CASSTGTGSGQPQHF,TGTGCCAGTAGTACCGGGACAGGGTCAGGCCAGCCCCAGCATTTT
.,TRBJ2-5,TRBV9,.,CASSLNSGEETQYF,TGTGCCAGCAGCCTTAACTCAGGGGAAGAGACCCAGTACTTC
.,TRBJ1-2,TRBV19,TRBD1,CASSHITGGGNYGYTF,TGTGCCAGTAGTCACATTACAGGGGGCGGAAACTATGGCTACACCTTC
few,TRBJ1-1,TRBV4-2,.,CASSPGVRNTEAFF,TGTGCCAGCAGTCCCGGGGTTAGGAACACTGAAGCTTTCTTT
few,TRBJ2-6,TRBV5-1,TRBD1,CASSWETGGRDSSGANVLTF,TGCGCCAGCAGCTGGGAGACAGGGGGGCGCGATAGCTCTGGGGCCAACGTCCTGACTTTC
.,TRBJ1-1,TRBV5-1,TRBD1,CASSGDRGTEAFF,TGCGCCAGCAGCGGGGACAGGGGGACTGAAGCTTTCTTT
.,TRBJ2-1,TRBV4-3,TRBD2,CASSQDMSGGRDEQFF,TGCGCCAGCAGCCAAGATATGAGCGGGGGGAGGGATGAGCAGTTCTTC
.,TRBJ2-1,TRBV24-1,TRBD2,CATSDLGTSGSGDEQFF,TGTGCCACCAGTGATTTGGGGACTAGCGGTTCGGGGGATGAGCAGTTCTTC
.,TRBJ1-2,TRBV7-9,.,CASSPGQNVGYGYTF,TGTGCCAGCAGCCCCGGACAGAACGTCGGGTATGGCTACACCTTC
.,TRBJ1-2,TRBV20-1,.,CSASGVGYTF,TGCAGTGCTAGCGGGGTGGGCTACACCTTC
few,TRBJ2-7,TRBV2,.,CASRGVGRVGEQYF,TGTGCCAGCAGAGGAGTGGGCAGGGTGGGCGAGCAGTACTTC
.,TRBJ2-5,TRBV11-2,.,CASSLGVVNRQETQYF,TGTGCCAGCAGCTTAGGAGTGGTGAACAGACAAGAGACCCAGTACTTC